This T cell receptor beta chain derives from a study of Graves' ophthalmopathy and Graves' hyperthyroidism. Amplification of the TCR beta CDR3 regions used RNA transcripts (as template). HTBI-primed first-round RT-PCR preceded second-round multiplex PCR. TCRdb reanalysed the multiplex PCR reads using MiXCR and keeps one entry per CDR3 protein. The table has approximately 700,000 distinct CDR3 sequences, 35% to 45% seen once; the top ten hold roughly 3%. The CDR3 spans 15 residues. Per the germline V gene, CDR1 is SGDLS and CDR2 is YYNGEE. J gave up 1 base and V 2 bases, and 1 base lay outside the gene matches. Study-level findings and limits: With about 71% sensitivity and approximately 73% specificity, the model predicted ophthalmopathy progression.

About this clonotype: The antigen is not known.

This clonotype was obtained from an adult man with Graves' ophthalmopathy. Sample: peripheral blood. The chain combines TRBV9 with TRBJ2-3, with 10 bases aligning to TRBD1. CDR3 nucleotides: TGTGCCAGCAGCGTGGGGACAGGGGGCACAGATACGCAGTATTTT. It yields the protein CASSVGTGGTDTQYF.